The clone carrying this T cell receptor (beta chain) has a handful of counts. The antigen is unknown. J was trimmed by 3 bases and V by 5 bases; bases with no gene match: 9. The CDR3 contains 15 residues. Per the germline V gene, CDR1 is SEHNR and CDR2 is FQNEAQ (reference sequence). This record comes from a study of T-cell memory formation after mild COVID-19. MiXCR was run by TCRdb on the 5' RACE reads, yielding one entry per CDR3 protein. In the table there are approximately 100,000 distinct CDR3 sequences, about a sixth of which are singletons. Notes on the study in general: Clones contracting over day 15 to 85 were CD4/CD8 balanced, with later expanders leaning CD4+. Prior to infection, memory already included some responding clones, suggesting cross-reactive memory joined.

The genes are TRBV7-9 and TRBJ2-7, with TRBD1 matching 8 bases. The sample consisted of PBMCs or a T cell subset sorted from them (not recorded which). This TCR derives from an adult woman who had mild COVID-19 (a few samples of this study predate the infection). Cell type and time point are not known. CDR3 sequence (DNA): TGTGCCAGCAGCCCAGACGACAGGGGTGGCTACGAGCAGTACTTC. It specifies CASSPDDRGGYEQYF.